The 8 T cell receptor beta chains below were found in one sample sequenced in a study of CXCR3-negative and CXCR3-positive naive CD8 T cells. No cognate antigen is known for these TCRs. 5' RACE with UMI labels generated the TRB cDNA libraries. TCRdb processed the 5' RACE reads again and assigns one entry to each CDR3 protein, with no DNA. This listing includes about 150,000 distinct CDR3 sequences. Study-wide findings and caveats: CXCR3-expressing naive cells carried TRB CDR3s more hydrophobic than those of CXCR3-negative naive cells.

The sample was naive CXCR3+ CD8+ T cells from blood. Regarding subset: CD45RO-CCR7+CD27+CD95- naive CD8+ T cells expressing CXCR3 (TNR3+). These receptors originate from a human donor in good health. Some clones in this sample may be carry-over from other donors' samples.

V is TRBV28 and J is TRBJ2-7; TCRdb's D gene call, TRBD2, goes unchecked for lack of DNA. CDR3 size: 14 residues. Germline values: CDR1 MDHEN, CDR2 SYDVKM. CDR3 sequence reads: CASSKRDRPYEQYF. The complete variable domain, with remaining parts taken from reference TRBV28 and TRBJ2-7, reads DVKVTQSSRYLVKRTGEKVFLECVQDMDHENMFWYRQDPGLGLRLIYFSYDVKMKEKGDIPEGYSVSREKKERFSLILESASTNQTSMYLCASSKRDRPYEQYFGPGTRLTVT.

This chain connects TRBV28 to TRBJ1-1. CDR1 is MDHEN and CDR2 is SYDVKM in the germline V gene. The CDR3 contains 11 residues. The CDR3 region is CASSSNTEAFF. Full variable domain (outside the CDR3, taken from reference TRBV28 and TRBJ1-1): DVKVTQSSRYLVKRTGEKVFLECVQDMDHENMFWYRQDPGLGLRLIYFSYDVKMKEKGDIPEGYSVSREKKERFSLILESASTNQTSMYLCASSSNTEAFFGQGTRLTVV.

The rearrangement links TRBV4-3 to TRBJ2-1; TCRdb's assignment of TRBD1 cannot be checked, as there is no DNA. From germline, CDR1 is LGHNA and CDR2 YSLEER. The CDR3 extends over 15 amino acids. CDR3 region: CASSRGESSYNEQFF.

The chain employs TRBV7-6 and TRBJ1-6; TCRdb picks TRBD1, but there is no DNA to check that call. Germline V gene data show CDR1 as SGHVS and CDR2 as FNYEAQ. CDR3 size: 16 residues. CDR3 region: CASSLGETGTVSPLHF.

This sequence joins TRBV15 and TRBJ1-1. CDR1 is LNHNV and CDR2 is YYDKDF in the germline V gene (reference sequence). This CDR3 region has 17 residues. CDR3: CATSRGALGGMNTEAFF. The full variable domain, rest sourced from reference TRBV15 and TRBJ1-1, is DAMVIQNPRYQVTQFGKPVTLSCSQTLNHNVMYWYQQKSSQAPKLLFHYYDKDFNNEADTPDNFQSRRPNTSFCFLDIRSPGLGDTAMYLCATSRGALGGMNTEAFFGQGTRLTVV.

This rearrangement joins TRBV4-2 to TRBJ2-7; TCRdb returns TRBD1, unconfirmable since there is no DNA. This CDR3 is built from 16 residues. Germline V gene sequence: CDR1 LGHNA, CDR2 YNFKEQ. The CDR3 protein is CASSQDSSRVGYEQYF.

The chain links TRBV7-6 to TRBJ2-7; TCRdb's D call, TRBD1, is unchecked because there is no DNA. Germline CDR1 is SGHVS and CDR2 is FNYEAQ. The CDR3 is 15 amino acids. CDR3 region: CASSLKSGGGYEQYF.

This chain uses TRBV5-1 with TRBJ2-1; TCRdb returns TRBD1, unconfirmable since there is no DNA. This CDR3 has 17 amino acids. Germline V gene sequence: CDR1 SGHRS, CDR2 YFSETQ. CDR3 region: CASSLIQGGPGDNEQFF.